The present T cell receptor beta chain was sequenced within a study of T cell responses to AZD1222 COVID-19 vaccine. Broader study findings: Along spike, vaccine-associated CD4 TCRs were found throughout, with dominance at 160-218 and 743-854.

From germline, CDR1 is SGHRS and CDR2 YFSETQ. V was cut by 2 bases and J by 1 base, with 6 bases left in between. This CDR3 spans 13 amino acids. Clones were sequenced by immunoSEQ multiplex PCR, and TCRdb holds only the in-frame ones, with some missing. The sample has under 200,000 clones; around 90% are singletons. Note on this clone: What it recognizes is unknown.

The chain combines TRBV5-1 with TRBJ1-1; D gene unclear. This receptor was taken from an adult in good health. This specimen was peripheral blood, taken on day 0 of AZD1222 vaccination. This CDR3 reads CASSFKGNTEAFF. The CDR3 coding sequence is TGCGCCAGCAGCTTTAAAGGGAACACTGAAGCTTTCTTT.